The 18 T cell receptor beta chains below were found in one sample sequenced in a study of T cell changes during pregnancy in multiple sclerosis. TCRdb keeps only in-frame clones here, not all; method: immunoSEQ multiplex PCR. Among roughly 76,000 clones listed, 92% were seen once. Sequences were derived from CD4+ T cells from peripheral blood mononuclear cells, sampled after pregnancy. These receptors were collected from a female donor with multiple sclerosis, enrolled in a pregnancy study.

The rearrangement uses TRBV18 and TRBJ1-1, with 8 bases matching TRBD1. J gave up 1 base and V 6 bases, and 4 bases lay outside the gene matches. CDR3 length equals 14 residues. CDR1 is KGHSH and CDR2 is LQKENI in the germline V gene. CDR3 in amino acids: CASSTGTGNTEAFF. As DNA, the CDR3 is TGTGCCAGCTCTACCGGGACAGGGAACACTGAAGCTTTCTTT.

The chain employs TRBV5-6 and TRBJ1-1, with unresolved D. Germline CDR1 SGHDT, CDR2 YYEEEE. CDR3 length equals 13 residues. V gave up 0 bases and J gave up 11 bases, with 14 bases separating them. The CDR3 sequence is CASSLGGVSLAFF. In DNA form, the CDR3 reads TGTGCCAGCAGCTTGGGGGGAGTCAGTCTCGCTTTCTTT. Using reference TRBV5-6 and TRBJ1-1 for the parts outside the CDR3, the full variable domain is DAGVTQSPTHLIKTRGQQVTLRCSPKSGHDTVSWYQQALGQGPQFIFQYYEEEERQRGNFPDRFSGHQFPNYSSELNVNALLLGDSALYLCASSLGGVSLAFFGQGTRLTVV.

The chain uses TRBV5-6 and TRBJ2-7; maybe TRBD1 (5 bases). From germline, CDR1 is SGHDT and CDR2 YYEEEE. The CDR3 is 14 amino acids. V lost 5 bases to trimming and J lost 3 bases, with 15 bases between them. The CDR3 spells CASSIWGSHYEQYF. The CDR3 bases are TGTGCCAGCAGTATATGGGGCAGCCACTACGAGCAGTACTTC.

This clone has a single count. This chain joins TRBV5-1 and TRBJ1-1; 8 bases align to TRBD1. The V segment lost 4 bases and the J segment 5 bases; nucleotides outside the gene matches: 7. The CDR3 is 14 residues long. In germline, CDR1 is SGHRS, CDR2 YFSETQ. The chain's CDR3 is CASSLGTGPTEAFF. CDR3 sequence (DNA): TGCGCCAGCAGCCTGGGGACAGGCCCTACTGAAGCTTTCTTT.

The V gene is TRBV27, the J gene TRBJ1-5; 7 positions agree with TRBD1. V was clipped by 3 bases and J by 4 bases; unmatched bases: 6. CDR1 is MNHEY, CDR2 SMNVEV, per germline (reference sequence). The CDR3 is 15 residues long. CDR3 region: CASSFQGVGNQPQHF. CDR3 sequence (DNA): TGTGCCAGCAGTTTCCAGGGGGTCGGAAATCAGCCCCAGCATTTT.

This chain uses TRBV6-1 with TRBJ1-5; D remains ambiguous. Germline values: CDR1 MNHNS, CDR2 SASEGT. The CDR3 totals 13 residues. V was cut by 4 bases and J by 3 bases, with 7 bases left in between. CDR3 sequence reads: CASSGIANQPQHF. The CDR3 bases are TGTGCCAGCAGTGGCATAGCCAATCAGCCCCAGCATTTT.

The chain combines TRBV11-2 with TRBJ1-3; D might be TRBD1 (5 bases). V was clipped by 1 base and J by 4 bases, with 11 bases between them. The CDR3 runs to 15 residues. CDR1 and CDR2 (germline): SGHAT, FQNNGV. This CDR3 is CASSLGGVSGNTIYF. The DNA of the CDR3 is TGTGCCAGCAGCTTAGGGGGGGTTAGCGGAAACACCATATATTTT.

The rearrangement links TRBV27 to TRBJ2-1; 13 bases are a match to TRBD2. V shed 7 bases and J 5 bases; nucleotides not matched to a gene: 2. This CDR3 has 14 residues. Germline V gene lookup returns CDR1 MNHEY and CDR2 SMNVEV (reference sequence). This chain's CDR3 is CASIGLAGDNEQFF. The CDR3 coding sequence is TGTGCCAGCATCGGACTAGCGGGAGACAATGAGCAGTTCTTC.

V and J are TRBV10-3 and TRBJ2-2; TRBD1 matches at 9 bases. J gave up 5 bases and V 6 bases, and 10 bases lay outside the gene matches. Per germline, CDR1 ENHRY and CDR2 SYGVKD. This CDR3 has 16 amino acids. The chain's CDR3 is CAISLNRGQETGELFF. In DNA form, the CDR3 reads TGTGCCATCAGCCTAAACAGGGGGCAGGAAACCGGGGAGCTGTTTTTT.

The J gene is TRBJ2-7, the V gene TRBV6-1, with 8 bases lining up with TRBD1. The CDR3 runs to 14 residues. The V and J ends lost 6 bases and 0 bases, in that order; junction bases with no gene match: 4. In germline, CDR1 is MNHNS, CDR2 SASEGT. The CDR3, as DNA: TGTGCCAGCAGAACAGGGGGTAGCTCCTACGAGCAGTACTTC. Amino acids: CASRTGGSSYEQYF.

The chain has TRBV5-1 and TRBJ2-3, with 8 positions matching TRBD2. Unmatched junction bases numbered 5, after V lost 2 bases and J lost 0 bases. The CDR3 extends over 16 amino acids. The germline V gene encodes CDR1 SGHRS and CDR2 YFSETQ. Here the CDR3 DNA reads TGCGCCAGCAGCTTAGGAGCGGGGGCGAGCACAGATACGCAGTATTTT. Amino acids: CASSLGAGASTDTQYF.

The table lists this clone with a count of one. The chain joins TRBV7-2 to TRBJ2-1, with D unclear. Trimming stripped 7 bases from V and 0 bases from J, with 7 bases between. This CDR3 is built from 13 residues. Germline V gene lookup returns CDR1 SGHTA and CDR2 FQGNSA. The CDR3 region has the DNA TGTGCCAGCAAACTAAGCTCCTACAATGAGCAGTTCTTC. Its protein is CASKLSSYNEQFF.

This clone occurred once. The gene calls are TRBV7-8 and TRBJ2-7; maybe TRBD1 (7 bases). There are 16 residues in the CDR3. The germline V gene has CDR1 SGHVS and CDR2 FQNEAQ. Trimming pared 2 bases from V and 7 bases from J, leaving 21 bases between. For the CDR3, the DNA is TGTGCCAGCAGCTTAAGCATCCAGGGGGGCACGGAAGAGCAGTACTTC. Its protein product is CASSLSIQGGTEEQYF.

CDR3 region: CATSSRDYYNNEQFF. The DNA for the CDR3 is TGTGCCACCAGCAGCCGGGACTATTATAACAATGAGCAGTTCTTC. The V and J genes are TRBV15 and TRBJ2-1; TRBD2 aligns across 7 bases. The CDR3 has 15 amino acids. V gave up 3 bases and J gave up 5 bases; unmatched junction bases: 7. Germline V lookup: CDR1 LNHNV, CDR2 YYDKDF (reference sequence).

The V gene is TRBV6-5, the J gene TRBJ1-5, with a tentative D call TRBD1 (6 bases). V was pared by 4 bases and J by 6 bases, with 13 bases between. The CDR3 spans 14 residues. Germline V CDR1 and CDR2: MNHEY, SVGAGI. CDR3 in DNA: TGTGCCAGCAGTTCCGTGGCGGGGGCTCAGCCCCAGCATTTT. Its protein product is CASSSVAGAQPQHF.

This sequence joins TRBV19 and TRBJ1-5, with 7 bases matching TRBD1. Germline CDR1 and CDR2: LNHDA and SQIVND (reference sequence). With 5 bases clipped from V and 9 bases from J, the junction kept 10 bases outside the gene matches. This CDR3 is 14 amino acids long. CDR3 nucleotide sequence: TGTGCCAGTAGTCACAACCAGGGGGTTCCGCCCCAGCATTTT. It is translated as CASSHNQGVPPQHF.

This clone was picked up one time. The rearrangement uses TRBV9 and TRBJ2-3, with D maybe TRBD2 (5 bases). Trimming took off 0 bases at V and 0 bases at J, with 5 bases between the two ends. The germline V gene encodes CDR1 SGDLS and CDR2 YYNGEE. The CDR3 spans 14 residues. The CDR3 here is CASSVAGSTDTQYF. The CDR3 nucleotides read TGTGCCAGCAGCGTAGCGGGGAGCACAGATACGCAGTATTTT.

V and J are TRBV7-2 and TRBJ1-5; D ambiguous. Between the trimmed V and J ends, which lost 0 bases and 4 bases, there was a span of 7 bases. The CDR3 is 14 amino acids. Germline-derived CDR1 and CDR2 are SGHTA and FQGNSA. CDR3 amino acids: CASSLAGRNQPQHF. CDR3 nucleotides: TGTGCCAGCAGCTTAGCAGGGAGGAATCAGCCCCAGCATTTT. Variable domain in full (rest from reference TRBV7-2 and TRBJ1-5): GAGVSQSPSNKVTEKGKDVELRCDPISGHTALYWYRQSLGQGLEFLIYFQGNSAPDKSGLPSDRFSAERTGGSVSTLTIQRTQQEDSAVYLCASSLAGRNQPQHFGDGTRLSIL.